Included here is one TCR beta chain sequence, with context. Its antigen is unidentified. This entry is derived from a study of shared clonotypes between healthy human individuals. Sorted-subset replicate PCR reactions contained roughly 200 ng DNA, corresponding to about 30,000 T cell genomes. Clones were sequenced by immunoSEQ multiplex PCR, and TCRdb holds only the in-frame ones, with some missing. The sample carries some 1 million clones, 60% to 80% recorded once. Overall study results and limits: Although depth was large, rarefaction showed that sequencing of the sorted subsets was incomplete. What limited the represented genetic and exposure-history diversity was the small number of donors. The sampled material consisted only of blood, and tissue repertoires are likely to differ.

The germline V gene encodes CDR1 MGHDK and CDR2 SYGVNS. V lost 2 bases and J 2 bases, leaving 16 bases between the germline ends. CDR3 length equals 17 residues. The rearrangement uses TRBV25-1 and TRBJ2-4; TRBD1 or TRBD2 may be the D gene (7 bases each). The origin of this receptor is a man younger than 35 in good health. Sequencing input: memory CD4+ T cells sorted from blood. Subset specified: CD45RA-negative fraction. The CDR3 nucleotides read TGTGCCAGCAGTGAACAGGGGGAGGGGAGTACCAAAAACATTCAGTACTTC. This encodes CASSEQGEGSTKNIQYF.